The rows below give T cell receptor beta chains drawn from one sample of a study of blood T cells in healthy people across ages. MiXCR was run by TCRdb on the 5' RACE reads, yielding one entry per CDR3 protein. Of 1.2 million to 1.5 million distinct CDR3 sequences detected, around two fifths appear once; the ten largest clones hold 6.5% to 10%. Sequencing used blood. All receptors come from a woman aged 18-29 years in good health. CDR3s include the opening cysteine and the closing phenylalanine or tryptophan. The order of the fields is D gene, J gene, clone size, V gene, CDR3 protein, CDR3 DNA. The D gene is left open where the match is weak. A row's size may be missing; if present it is once, few, many or a size class.

>TRBD1|TRBJ1-2|few|TRBV5-1
CASSSEGQTYGYTF
TGCGCCAGCAGCTCGGAGGGACAGACCTATGGCTACACCTTC
>TRBD1|TRBJ1-5|NA|TRBV10-3
CAISEGQGLNQPQHF
TGTGCCATCAGTGAGGGACAGGGGTTGAATCAGCCCCAGCATTTT
>NA|TRBJ2-5|NA|TRBV6-5
CASSHDWGGISETQYF
TGTGCCAGCAGCCACGATTGGGGGGGCATCTCGGAGACCCAGTACTTC
>NA|TRBJ1-1|NA|TRBV14
CASSPVGRGDTEAFF
TGTGCCAGCAGCCCGGTAGGCCGGGGGGACACTGAAGCTTTCTTT
>NA|TRBJ1-1|NA|TRBV7-2
CASSLVVTLAEAFF
TGTGCCAGCAGCTTAGTAGTCACCTTGGCGGAAGCTTTCTTT
>NA|TRBJ2-1|NA|TRBV27
CALVDRPDEQFF
TGTGCCCTGGTAGACCGCCCGGACGAGCAGTTCTTC
>TRBD1|TRBJ1-5|few|TRBV6-1
CASRIDRAGNQPQHF
TGTGCCAGCAGAATAGACAGGGCTGGGAATCAGCCCCAGCATTTT
>TRBD1|TRBJ1-2|NA|TRBV12-3/TRBV12-4
CASVRQGANYGYTF
TGTGCCAGCGTTAGACAGGGGGCTAACTATGGCTACACCTTC
>NA|TRBJ2-4|NA|TRBV12-3/TRBV12-4
CASRQQTGKNIQYF
TGTGCCAGCAGGCAGCAGACGGGCAAAAACATTCAGTACTTC
>NA|TRBJ1-1|NA|TRBV29-1
CSFRGWGARDTEAFF
TGCAGCTTCCGGGGGTGGGGGGCGCGAGACACTGAAGCTTTCTTT
>NA|TRBJ2-1|NA|TRBV6-4
CASSAGGDPYNEQFF
TGTGCCAGCAGTGCTGGGGGAGACCCCTACAATGAGCAGTTCTTC
>NA|TRBJ1-2|NA|TRBV5-1
CASSPATAAYGYTF
TGCGCCAGCAGCCCCGCAACCGCGGCGTATGGCTACACCTTC
>NA|TRBJ2-4|NA|TRBV7-6
CASGRDGDIQYF
TGTGCCAGCGGCCGCGACGGGGACATTCAGTACTTC
>NA|TRBJ2-1|NA|TRBV7-9
CASSFPRDTYEQFF
TGTGCCAGCAGCTTCCCAAGAGACACGTATGAGCAGTTCTTC
>NA|TRBJ2-1|NA|TRBV25-1
CASSEWEQGPEQFF
TGTGCCAGCAGTGAATGGGAGCAGGGTCCTGAGCAGTTCTTC
>NA|TRBJ2-2|NA|TRBV7-2
CASSLVYFRELFF
TGTGCCAGCAGCTTAGTGTATTTCCGGGAGCTGTTTTTT
>NA|TRBJ1-3|NA|TRBV12-3/TRBV12-4
CASGGVPGSTIYF
TGTGCCAGCGGTGGGGTTCCCGGAAGCACCATATATTTT
>NA|TRBJ2-1|few|TRBV2
CASSEGRGGNEQFF
TGTGCCAGCAGTGAAGGGAGGGGAGGAAATGAGCAGTTCTTC
>TRBD2|TRBJ2-5|few|TRBV20-1
CSARDTLAGEETQYF
TGCAGTGCTAGGGATACACTAGCGGGAGAAGAGACCCAGTACTTC
>NA|TRBJ2-7|NA|TRBV12-3/TRBV12-4
CASSFGKTEQYF
TGTGCCAGCAGTTTTGGGAAGACCGAGCAGTACTTC
>TRBD1|TRBJ2-5|NA|TRBV5-1
CASSLRTGGGQETQYF
TGCGCCAGCAGCTTGCGGACAGGGGGTGGGCAAGAGACCCAGTACTTC